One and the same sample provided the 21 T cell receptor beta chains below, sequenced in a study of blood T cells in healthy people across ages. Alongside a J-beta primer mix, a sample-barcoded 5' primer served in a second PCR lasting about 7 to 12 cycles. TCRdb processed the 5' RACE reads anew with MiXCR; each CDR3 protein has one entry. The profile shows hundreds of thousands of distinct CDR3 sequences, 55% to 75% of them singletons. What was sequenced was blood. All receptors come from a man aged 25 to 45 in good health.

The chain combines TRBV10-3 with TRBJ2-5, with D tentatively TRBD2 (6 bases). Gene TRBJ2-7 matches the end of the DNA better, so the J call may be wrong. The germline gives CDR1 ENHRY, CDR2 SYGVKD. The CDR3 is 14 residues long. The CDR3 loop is CAISESQTRNEQYF. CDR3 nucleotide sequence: TGTGCCATCAGTGAGTCCCAGACTAGAAACGAGCAGTACTTC.

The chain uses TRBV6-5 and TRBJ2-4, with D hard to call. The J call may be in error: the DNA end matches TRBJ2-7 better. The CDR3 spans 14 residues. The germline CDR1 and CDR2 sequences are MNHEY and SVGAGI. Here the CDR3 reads CASSYRQHLGEQYF. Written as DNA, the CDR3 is TGTGCCAGCAGTTACAGACAACACCTCGGCGAGCAGTACTTC.

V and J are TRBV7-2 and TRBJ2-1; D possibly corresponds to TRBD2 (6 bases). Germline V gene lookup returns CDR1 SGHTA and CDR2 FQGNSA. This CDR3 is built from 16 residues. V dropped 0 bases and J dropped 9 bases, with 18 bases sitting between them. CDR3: CASSLANRRSGVEQFF. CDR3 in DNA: TGTGCCAGCAGCTTAGCCAATCGTAGGTCGGGGGTTGAGCAGTTCTTC.

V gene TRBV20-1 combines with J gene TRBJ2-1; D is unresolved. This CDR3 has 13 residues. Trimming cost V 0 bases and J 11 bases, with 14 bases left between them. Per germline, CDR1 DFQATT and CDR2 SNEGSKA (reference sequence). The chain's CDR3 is CSARDSLQSKQFF. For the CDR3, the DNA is TGCAGTGCTAGAGATTCACTTCAAAGTAAGCAGTTCTTC.

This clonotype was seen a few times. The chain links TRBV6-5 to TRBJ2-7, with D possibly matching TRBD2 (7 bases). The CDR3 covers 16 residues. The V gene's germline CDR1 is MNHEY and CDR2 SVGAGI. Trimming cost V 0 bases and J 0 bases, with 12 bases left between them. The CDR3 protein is CASSYSGGGASYEQYF. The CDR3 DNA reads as TGTGCCAGCAGTTACTCGGGTGGGGGGGCCTCCTACGAGCAGTACTTC.

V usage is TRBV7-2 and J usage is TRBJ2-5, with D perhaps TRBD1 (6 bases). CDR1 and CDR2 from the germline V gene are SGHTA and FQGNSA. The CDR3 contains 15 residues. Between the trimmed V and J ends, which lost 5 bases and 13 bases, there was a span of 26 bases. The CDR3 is CASSPPTGQSPIPYF. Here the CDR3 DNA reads TGTGCCAGCAGCCCACCGACAGGCCAGTCACCAATCCCGTACTTC.

The CDR3: CASSLSAPPEQFF. The CDR3 DNA reads TGTGCCAGCAGCTTAAGTGCCCCGCCTGAGCAGTTCTTC. V usage is TRBV7-2 and J usage is TRBJ2-1; D uncertain. Germline-derived CDR1 and CDR2 are SGHTA and FQGNSA. The CDR3 runs to 13 residues. Trimming pared 2 bases from V and 9 bases from J, leaving 11 bases between.

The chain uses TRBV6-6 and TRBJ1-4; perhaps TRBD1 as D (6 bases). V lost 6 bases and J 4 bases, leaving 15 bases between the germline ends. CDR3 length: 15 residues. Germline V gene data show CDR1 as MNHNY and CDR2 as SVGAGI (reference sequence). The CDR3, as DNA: TGTGCCAGCAGCTTAGAGGGGGGCAATAATGAAAAACTGTTTTTT. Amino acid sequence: CASSLEGGNNEKLFF.

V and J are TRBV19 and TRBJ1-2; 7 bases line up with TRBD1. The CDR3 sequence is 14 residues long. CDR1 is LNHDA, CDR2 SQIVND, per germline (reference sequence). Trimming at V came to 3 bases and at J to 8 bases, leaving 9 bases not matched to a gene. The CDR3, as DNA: TGTGCCAGTAGTATCCCCGACAGGGTACGAGGCTACACCTTC. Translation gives CASSIPDRVRGYTF.

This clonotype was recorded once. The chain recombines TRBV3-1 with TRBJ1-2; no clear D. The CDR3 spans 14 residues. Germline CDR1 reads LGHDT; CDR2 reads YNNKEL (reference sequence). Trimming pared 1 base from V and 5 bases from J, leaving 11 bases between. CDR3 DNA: TGTGCCAGCAGCCAAGCCCCCACTTCGTATGGCTACACCTTC. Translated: CASSQAPTSYGYTF.

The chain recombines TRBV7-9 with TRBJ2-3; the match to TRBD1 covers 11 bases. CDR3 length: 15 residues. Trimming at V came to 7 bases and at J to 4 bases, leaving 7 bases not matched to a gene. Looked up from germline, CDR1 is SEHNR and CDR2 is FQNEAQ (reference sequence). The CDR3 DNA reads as TGTGCCAGCACCCCGGGGACAGGGGGTCCAGATACGCAGTATTTT. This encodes CASTPGTGGPDTQYF.

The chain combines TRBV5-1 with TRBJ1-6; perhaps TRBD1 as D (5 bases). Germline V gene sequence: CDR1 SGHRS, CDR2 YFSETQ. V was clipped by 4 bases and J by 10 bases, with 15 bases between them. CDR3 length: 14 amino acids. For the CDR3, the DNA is TGCGCCAGCAGCCCGGGGGGGGTGGACTCACCCCTCCACTTT. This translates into CASSPGGVDSPLHF.

The DNA for the CDR3 is TGTGCCAGCAGCGAGGGAAACAGGGGGAATGAAAAACTGTTTTTT. It codes for CASSEGNRGNEKLFF. The chain employs TRBV9 and TRBJ1-4, with 8 bases matching TRBD1. This CDR3 spans 15 amino acids. Germline V gene lookup returns CDR1 SGDLS and CDR2 YYNGEE. With V trimmed by 3 bases and J by 5 bases, 6 bases remained unmatched.

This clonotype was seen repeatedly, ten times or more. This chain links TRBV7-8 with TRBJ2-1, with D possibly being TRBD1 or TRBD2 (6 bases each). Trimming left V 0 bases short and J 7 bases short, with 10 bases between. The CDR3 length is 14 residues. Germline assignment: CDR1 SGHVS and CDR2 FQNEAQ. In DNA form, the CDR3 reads TGTGCCAGCAGCTTAGCCGGGGGCAGGAATGAGCAGTTCTTC. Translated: CASSLAGGRNEQFF.

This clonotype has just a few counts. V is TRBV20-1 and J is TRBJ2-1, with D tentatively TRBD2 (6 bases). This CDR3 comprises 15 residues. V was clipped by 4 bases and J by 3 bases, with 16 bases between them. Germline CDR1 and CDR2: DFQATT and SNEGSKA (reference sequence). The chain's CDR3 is CSAIQRAGGYNEQFF. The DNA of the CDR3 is TGCAGTGCTATCCAACGAGCGGGCGGCTACAATGAGCAGTTCTTC.

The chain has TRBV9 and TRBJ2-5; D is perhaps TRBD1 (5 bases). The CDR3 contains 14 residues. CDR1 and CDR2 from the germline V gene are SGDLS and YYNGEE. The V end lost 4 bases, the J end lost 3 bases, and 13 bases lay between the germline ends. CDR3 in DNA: TGTGCCAGCAGCCCTACAGGTTCTAAAGAGACCCAGTACTTC. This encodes CASSPTGSKETQYF.

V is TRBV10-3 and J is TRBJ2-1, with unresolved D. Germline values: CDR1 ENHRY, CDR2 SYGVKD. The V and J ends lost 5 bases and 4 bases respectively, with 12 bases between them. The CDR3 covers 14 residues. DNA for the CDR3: TGTGCCATCAGTCCCATTGACGGATACAATGAGCAGTTCTTC. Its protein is CAISPIDGYNEQFF.

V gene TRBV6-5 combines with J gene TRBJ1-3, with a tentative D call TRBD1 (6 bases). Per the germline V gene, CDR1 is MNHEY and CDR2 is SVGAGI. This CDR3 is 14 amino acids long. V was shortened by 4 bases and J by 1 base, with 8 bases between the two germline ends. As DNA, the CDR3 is TGTGCCAGCAGTTTACAGGGTTCTGGAAACACCATATATTTT. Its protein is CASSLQGSGNTIYF.

The CDR3 sequence is CATGEDTQYF. The CDR3 nucleotides read TGTGCCACCGGCGAAGATACGCAGTATTTT. The V gene is TRBV15, the J gene TRBJ2-3; D is uncertain. Germline CDR1 LNHNV, CDR2 YYDKDF (reference sequence). The V end was cut by 8 bases, the J end by 5 bases, with 5 bases between. There are 10 residues in the CDR3. Full variable domain (rest looked up from reference TRBV15 and TRBJ2-3): DAMVIQNPRYQVTQFGKPVTLSCSQTLNHNVMYWYQQKSSQAPKLLFHYYDKDFNNEADTPDNFQSRRPNTSFCFLDIRSPGLGDTAMYLCATGEDTQYFGPGTRLTVL.

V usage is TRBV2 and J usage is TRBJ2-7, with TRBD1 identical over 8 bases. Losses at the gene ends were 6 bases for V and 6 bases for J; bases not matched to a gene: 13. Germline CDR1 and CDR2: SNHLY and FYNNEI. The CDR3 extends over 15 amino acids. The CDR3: CASRRIGQGSSEQYF. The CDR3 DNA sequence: TGTGCCAGCAGGAGAATCGGACAGGGATCGTCCGAGCAGTACTTC.

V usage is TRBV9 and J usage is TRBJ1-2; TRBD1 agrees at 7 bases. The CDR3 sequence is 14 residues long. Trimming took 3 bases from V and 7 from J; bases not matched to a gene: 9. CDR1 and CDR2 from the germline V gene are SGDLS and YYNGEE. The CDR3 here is CASSEGDRELGYTF. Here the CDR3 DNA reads TGTGCCAGCAGCGAGGGAGACAGGGAGCTTGGCTACACCTTC.